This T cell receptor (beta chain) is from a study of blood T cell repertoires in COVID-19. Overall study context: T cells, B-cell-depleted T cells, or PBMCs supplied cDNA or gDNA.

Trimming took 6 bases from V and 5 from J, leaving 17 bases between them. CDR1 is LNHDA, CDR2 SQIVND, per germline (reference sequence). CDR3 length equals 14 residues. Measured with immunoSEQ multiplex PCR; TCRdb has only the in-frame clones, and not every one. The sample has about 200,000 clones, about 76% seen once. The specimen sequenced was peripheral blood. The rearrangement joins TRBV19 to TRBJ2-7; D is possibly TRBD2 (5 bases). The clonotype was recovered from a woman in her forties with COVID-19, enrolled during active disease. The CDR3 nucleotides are TGTGCCAGTAGGCACCGGGAAAAAGGAGACGAGCAGTACTTC. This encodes CASRHREKGDEQYF.